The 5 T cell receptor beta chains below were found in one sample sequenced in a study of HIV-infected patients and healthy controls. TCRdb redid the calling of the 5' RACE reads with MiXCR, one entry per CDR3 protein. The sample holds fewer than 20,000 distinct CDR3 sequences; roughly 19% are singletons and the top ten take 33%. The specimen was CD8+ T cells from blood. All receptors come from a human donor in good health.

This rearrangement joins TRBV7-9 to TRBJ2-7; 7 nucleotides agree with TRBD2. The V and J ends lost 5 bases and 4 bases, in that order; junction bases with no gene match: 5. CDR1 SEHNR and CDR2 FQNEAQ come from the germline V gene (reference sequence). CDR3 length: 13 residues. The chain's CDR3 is CASSTGGLYEQYF. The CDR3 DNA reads TGTGCCAGCAGCACGGGAGGCTTGTACGAGCAGTACTTC.

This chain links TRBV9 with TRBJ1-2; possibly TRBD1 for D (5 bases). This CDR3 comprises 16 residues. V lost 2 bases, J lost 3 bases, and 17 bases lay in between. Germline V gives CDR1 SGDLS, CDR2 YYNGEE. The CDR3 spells CASSVTGTKSDYGYTF. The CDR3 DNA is TGTGCCAGCAGCGTTACCGGGACCAAAAGCGACTATGGCTACACCTTC.

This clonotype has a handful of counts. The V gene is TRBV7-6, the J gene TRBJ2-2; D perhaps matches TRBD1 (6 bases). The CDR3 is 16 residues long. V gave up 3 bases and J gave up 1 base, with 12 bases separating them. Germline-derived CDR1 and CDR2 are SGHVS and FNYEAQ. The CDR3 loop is CASSLDRDKNTGELFF. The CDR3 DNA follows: TGTGCCAGCAGCTTGGACCGGGACAAGAACACCGGGGAGCTGTTTTTT.

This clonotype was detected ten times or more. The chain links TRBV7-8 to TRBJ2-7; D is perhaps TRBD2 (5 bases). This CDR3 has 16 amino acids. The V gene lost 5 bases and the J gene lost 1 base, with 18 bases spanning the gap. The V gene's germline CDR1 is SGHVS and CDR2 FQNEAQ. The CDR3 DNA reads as TGTGCCAGCAGCCCTCTAGTCGGGGAGTTATCCTACGAGCAGTACTTC. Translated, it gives CASSPLVGELSYEQYF.

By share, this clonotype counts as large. CDR3 nucleotide sequence: TGTGCCAGCAGCCTTAGACAGGGGTCTAACTATGGCTACACCTTC. This sequence encodes CASSLRQGSNYGYTF. V gene TRBV28 combines with J gene TRBJ1-2, with 8 nucleotides matching TRBD1. The trim removed 6 bases at V and 0 bases at J, leaving 6 bases unmatched. The CDR3 is 15 amino acids. The germline V gene encodes CDR1 MDHEN and CDR2 SYDVKM.